The 9 T cell receptor beta chains below come from one sample, sequenced in a study of T cells after yellow fever vaccination. TCRdb reanalysed the 5' RACE reads using MiXCR and keeps one entry per CDR3 protein. The sample carries 360,000 or so distinct CDR3 sequences, roughly 11% recorded once. The sequencing here drew on PBMCs, taken on the day of the first yellow fever vaccination. These receptors were taken from a man between 18 and 35 years old who received the YFV17D yellow fever vaccine.

This clonotype has more than one count but fewer than ten. The V and J genes are TRBV6-1 and TRBJ2-1; D might be TRBD2 (6 bases). Germline V gene sequence: CDR1 MNHNS, CDR2 SASEGT. Trimming left V 6 bases short and J 6 bases short, with 18 bases between. CDR3 length: 15 amino acids. CDR3 DNA sequence: TGTGCCAGCAGCTTTGGGGGGTCCAGGGTCAATGAGCAGTTCTTC. This translates into CASSFGGSRVNEQFF.

The chain is built from TRBV4-3 and TRBJ1-6, with D unresolved. V was pared by 0 bases and J by 10 bases, with 13 bases between. CDR3 size: 15 residues. The germline gives CDR1 LGHNA, CDR2 YSLEER. CDR3 bases: TGCGCCAGCAGCCAAGACATAGGGCTCGGATCACCCCTCCACTTT. This gives the protein CASSQDIGLGSPLHF.

The genes are TRBV6-1 and TRBJ1-5; D is unresolved. Germline assignment: CDR1 MNHNS and CDR2 SASEGT. The CDR3 has 14 residues. Trimming took off 8 bases at V and 0 bases at J, with 11 bases between the two ends. CDR3 protein: CASRTRISNQPQHF. The CDR3 DNA reads TGTGCCAGCCGGACCAGGATTAGCAATCAGCCCCAGCATTTT.

This clonotype occurred a few times. The chain combines TRBV12-3 or TRBV12-4 with TRBJ1-1; D not resolved. Deletions cut 3 bases from V and 1 base from J, with 6 bases between. The CDR3 has 13 residues. The CDR3 sequence is CASSFGENTEAFF. As DNA, the CDR3 is TGTGCCAGCAGTTTTGGCGAGAACACTGAAGCTTTCTTT.

This rearrangement joins TRBV4-2 to TRBJ1-6; D might be TRBD1 (6 bases). In germline, CDR1 is LGHNA, CDR2 YNFKEQ. The CDR3 is 16 residues long. Trimming pared 3 bases from V and 8 bases from J, leaving 17 bases between. This CDR3 reads CASSQGPGQGDSPLHF. DNA of the CDR3: TGTGCCAGCAGCCAGGGCCCGGGACAAGGAGATTCACCCCTCCACTTT.

This clonotype was counted only a few times. This chain uses TRBV3-1 with TRBJ1-1, with D possibly being TRBD1 (5 bases). Germline V lookup: CDR1 LGHDT, CDR2 YNNKEL (reference sequence). V was pared by 1 base and J by 11 bases, with 11 bases between. This CDR3 comprises 12 residues. This CDR3 is CASSQVPEGAFF. CDR3 sequence (DNA): TGTGCCAGCAGCCAAGTCCCGGAGGGGGCTTTCTTT. Looking up the rest from reference TRBV3-1 and TRBJ1-1 gives the full variable domain: DTAVSQTPKYLVTQMGNDKSIKCEQNLGHDTMYWYKQDSKKFLKIMFSYNNKELIINETVPNRFSPKSPDKAHLNLHINSLELGDSAVYFCASSQVPEGAFFGQGTRLTVV.

A few counts support this clonotype. The chain carries TRBV5-6 and TRBJ1-1; D might be TRBD1 (5 bases). Between the trimmed V and J ends, which lost 2 bases and 6 bases, there was a span of 11 bases. The CDR3 is 13 amino acids. Germline-derived CDR1 and CDR2 are SGHDT and YYEEEE. CDR3 DNA: TGTGCCAGCAGCTTAGACAGATTTGCTGAAGCTTTCTTT. It encodes CASSLDRFAEAFF.

The table lists this clonotype with a few counts. The chain couples TRBV6-2 or TRBV6-3 to TRBJ2-3, with no clear D. Trimming removed 1 base from V and 5 bases from J, with 10 bases in between. This CDR3 has 14 amino acids. Germline V gene data show CDR1 as MNHEY and CDR2 as SVGEGT. In nucleotides, the CDR3 is TGTGCCAGCAGTTACTACAGCCTCTTAGATACGCAGTATTTT. Translating it yields CASSYYSLLDTQYF.

The chain carries TRBV7-2 and TRBJ2-5; D may correspond to TRBD1 or TRBD2 (5 bases each). V gave up 6 bases and J gave up 5 bases, with 19 bases separating them. The CDR3 covers 15 residues. Germline-derived CDR1 and CDR2 are SGHTA and FQGNSA. The CDR3 region has the DNA TGTGCCAGCAGAGCGCCGGGACCAGGTTGGGAGACCCAGTACTTC. Translation: CASRAPGPGWETQYF.